One and the same sample provided the 26 T cell receptor beta chains below, sequenced in a study of T cells expressing NK-cell markers. TCRdb reprocessed the 5' RACE reads and reports one entry per CDR3 protein, with no DNA. This table lists approximately 380,000 distinct CDR3 sequences. Sequenced: blood T cells: a sorted CD56 or NKG2C T cell subset, CD4+ or CD8+ T cells, or bulk PBMC T cells (not recorded which). All receptors derive from a man aged 18 to 69 in good health.

This chain uses TRBV28 with TRBJ2-5. CDR3 length: 13 amino acids. Germline assignment: CDR1 MDHEN and CDR2 SYDVKM. CDR3 sequence: CASSLRQEETQYF.

This chain connects TRBV12-2 to TRBJ2-1; the TCRdb call, TRBD1, lacks DNA for checking. TRBV12-2 is tagged as a pseudogene. The CDR3 runs 14 residues. The CDR3 reads CASRPGTGMGEQFF.

The chain couples TRBV7-3 to TRBJ2-7; TCRdb lists TRBD1, though no DNA is available to test this call. Germline CDR1 and CDR2: SGHTA and FQGTGA. This CDR3 has 16 amino acids. The CDR3 loop is CASSSRAGTHGCEQYF.

This chain connects TRBV5-1 to TRBJ2-3; TCRdb designates TRBD2, a call that cannot be tested without DNA. The CDR3 runs 16 residues. CDR1 and CDR2 from the germline V gene are SGHRS and YFSETQ. The CDR3 loop is CASSTGAGGETDTQYF. Full variable domain (remainder filled in from reference TRBV5-1 and TRBJ2-3): KAGVTQTPRYLIKTRGQQVTLSCSPISGHRSVSWYQQTPGQGLQFLFEYFSETQRNKGNFPGRFSGRQFSNSRSEMNVSTLELGDSALYLCASSTGAGGETDTQYFGPGTRLTVL.

The chain joins TRBV20-1 to TRBJ2-1; TCRdb selects TRBD1, and the lack of DNA leaves this call unchecked. The CDR3 sequence is 12 residues long. Germline V gene data show CDR1 as DFQATT and CDR2 as SNEGSKA (reference sequence). The CDR3 sequence: CSAREGGGQQFF.

The chain has TRBV6-1 and TRBJ1-5; TCRdb returns TRBD1, unconfirmable since there is no DNA. Germline V gene sequence: CDR1 MNHNS, CDR2 SASEGT. This CDR3 comprises 15 residues. The CDR3 loop reads CASSPSGQRGQPQHF.

The rearrangement links TRBV11-2 to TRBJ2-1. Germline V gene sequence: CDR1 SGHAT, CDR2 FQNNGV. This CDR3 has 12 residues. CDR3 loop: CASSLSRHEQFF.

The genes are TRBV30 and TRBJ1-2. CDR1 is GTSNPN, CDR2 SVGIG, per germline (reference sequence). The CDR3 length is 12 residues. This CDR3 reads CAWSAGVKGYTF.

The rearrangement links TRBV5-1 to TRBJ2-3; TCRdb proposes TRBD2, but this gene call is untestable without DNA. Per the germline V gene, CDR1 is SGHRS and CDR2 is YFSETQ. This CDR3 has 17 amino acids. The CDR3 protein is CASSLAFLAGPTDTQYF.

This chain connects TRBV12-5 to TRBJ2-1; TCRdb reports TRBD2, a call that lacks DNA to check it against. The CDR3 consists of 19 residues. The germline gives CDR1 LGHNT, CDR2 FRNRAP. CDR3 loop: CASGFNPTSGGATYNEQFF.

The chain uses TRBV6-1 and TRBJ2-1. Germline CDR1 MNHNS, CDR2 SASEGT. The CDR3 is made up of 15 amino acids. The CDR3 reads CASRRSGGPYNEQFF.

This chain joins TRBV28 and TRBJ2-5; there is no DNA to check the TCRdb D call of TRBD1. CDR1 and CDR2 from the germline V gene are MDHEN and SYDVKM. The CDR3 is 13 amino acids. CDR3 residues: CATQLPGRETQYF.

The rearrangement joins TRBV19 to TRBJ2-7; TCRdb selects TRBD1, and the lack of DNA leaves this call unchecked. The germline gives CDR1 LNHDA, CDR2 SQIVND (reference sequence). This CDR3 has 15 residues. The CDR3 here is CASSFNRGRNYEQYF.

V usage is TRBV12-3 or TRBV12-4 and J usage is TRBJ2-1; TCRdb names TRBD1, which stays unverified in the absence of DNA. The CDR3 spans 17 residues. The CDR3 here is CASKGADYFQSYNEQFF.

This CDR3 reads CASSKEHSEKLFF. The chain has TRBV2 and TRBJ1-4. The CDR3 is made up of 13 amino acids. From germline, CDR1 is SNHLY and CDR2 FYNNEI.

The CDR3 region is CATMRDRTYNEQFF. V and J are TRBV15 and TRBJ2-1; TCRdb outputs TRBD2, but without DNA this stays unchecked. The germline gives CDR1 LNHNV, CDR2 YYDKDF (reference sequence). CDR3 size: 14 residues.

The genes are TRBV2 and TRBJ2-7; TCRdb outputs TRBD2, but without DNA this stays unchecked. CDR3 size: 14 residues. Germline CDR1 and CDR2: SNHLY and FYNNEI. The CDR3 here is CASRGGDPRFEQYF. Together with reference TRBV2 and TRBJ2-7, the CDR3 gives the full variable domain: EPEVTQTPSHQVTQMGQEVILRCVPISNHLYFYWYRQILGQKVEFLVSFYNNEISEKSEIFDDQFSVERPDGSNFTLKIRSTKLEDSAMYFCASRGGDPRFEQYFGPGTRLTVT.

The chain couples TRBV29-1 to TRBJ1-2. The CDR3 length is 12 residues. Germline V lookup: CDR1 SQVTM, CDR2 ANQGSEA. CDR3: CSGLGASYGYTF.

The CDR3 sequence: CASSNRDRGTYEQYF. The rearrangement links TRBV5-1 to TRBJ2-7; TCRdb designates TRBD1, a call that cannot be tested without DNA. The germline V gene has CDR1 SGHRS and CDR2 YFSETQ. The CDR3 is made up of 15 amino acids.

The gene calls are TRBV5-1 and TRBJ2-7; TCRdb's D call of TRBD1 is untestable without DNA. The CDR3 is 16 amino acids. From germline, CDR1 is SGHRS and CDR2 YFSETQ. This CDR3 reads CASSLIPGQGSYEQYF.

The chain has TRBV21-1 and TRBJ1-4. TRBV21-1 is a known pseudogene. This CDR3 is built from 14 residues. The CDR3 here is CASSKDARGEKLFF.

The J gene is TRBJ2-3, the V gene TRBV18; no DNA is available, so the TRBD1 call from TCRdb remains unchecked. CDR1 and CDR2 (germline): KGHSH, LQKENI. The CDR3 has 16 amino acids. The CDR3 loop is CASSPQRGQSTDTQYF.

This chain joins TRBV4-2 and TRBJ1-5. This CDR3 region has 15 residues. Germline assignment: CDR1 LGHNA and CDR2 YNFKEQ. The CDR3 sequence is CASSQDAGGDQPQHF.

The chain recombines TRBV18 with TRBJ2-1. CDR1 and CDR2 from the germline V gene are KGHSH and LQKENI. This CDR3 spans 14 amino acids. CDR3 sequence: CASSPIVDYNEQFF.

CDR3 sequence: CASSLVSGGAFSEQFF. V usage is TRBV7-7 and J usage is TRBJ2-1; TCRdb's assignment of TRBD2 cannot be checked, as there is no DNA. Germline CDR1 SSHAT, CDR2 FNYEAQ (reference sequence). The CDR3 contains 16 residues.

The chain has TRBV6-1 and TRBJ2-1; TCRdb reports TRBD1, a call that lacks DNA to check it against. CDR3 length equals 13 residues. Looked up from germline, CDR1 is MNHNS and CDR2 is SASEGT. The CDR3: CASRPRDRTSRFF.